The present T cell receptor (beta chain) was sequenced within a study of blood T cells in healthy people across ages. Study-wide results and limits: The long-lived group displayed more naive CD4+ cells, plus higher diversity, than the aged donors did. With age, beta diversity per million T cells declined roughly linearly, significantly by over 35. The CMV status of each donor remained undetermined, and this could have confounded shifts in expanded clonotypes.

Alongside a J-beta primer mix, a sample-barcoded 5' primer served in a second PCR lasting 7 to 11 cycles. TCRdb recomputed calls from the 5' RACE reads with MiXCR, one row per CDR3 protein. The repertoire includes more than 650,000 distinct CDR3 sequences, 22% of them detected once, and under 25% sits in the top ten. This clonotype occurred a few times. Its antigen is as yet unknown. Those donating, healthy Caucasian individuals from Russia, were aged roughly 6 to 90. Trimming shortened V by 1 base and J by 0 bases, and 12 bases separated the two germline ends. Germline-derived CDR1 and CDR2 are SGHTA and FQGNSA. The CDR3 totals 17 residues.

The chain links TRBV7-2 to TRBJ1-4, with D hard to call. This sequence originates from a man in his sixties or seventies in good health. What was sequenced was blood. In DNA, the CDR3 is TGTGCCAGCAGCTTAGAGAGAGTCATTTCAACTAATGAAAAACTGTTTTTT. Translation: CASSLERVISTNEKLFF.